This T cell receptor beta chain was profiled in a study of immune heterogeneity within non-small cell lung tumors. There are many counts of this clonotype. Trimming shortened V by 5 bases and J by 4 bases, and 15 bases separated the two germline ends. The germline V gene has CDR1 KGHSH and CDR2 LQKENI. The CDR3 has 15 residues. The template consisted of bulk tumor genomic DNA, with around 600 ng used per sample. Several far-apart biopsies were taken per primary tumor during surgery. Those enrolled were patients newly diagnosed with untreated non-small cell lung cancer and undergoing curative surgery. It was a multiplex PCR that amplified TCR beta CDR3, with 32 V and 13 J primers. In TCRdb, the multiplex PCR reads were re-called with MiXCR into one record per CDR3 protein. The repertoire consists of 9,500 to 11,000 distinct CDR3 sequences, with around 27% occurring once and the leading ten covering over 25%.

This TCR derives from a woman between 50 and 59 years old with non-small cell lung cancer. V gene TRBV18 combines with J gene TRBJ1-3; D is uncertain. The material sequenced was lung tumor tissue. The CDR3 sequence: CASSTRTTGGNTIYF. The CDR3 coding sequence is TGTGCCAGCTCAACACGAACGACGGGCGGAAACACCATATATTTT.